Listed here are 7 T cell receptor beta chains from one sample, sequenced in a study of radiotherapy plus CTLA-4 blockade in lung cancer. Clones were sequenced by immunoSEQ multiplex PCR, and TCRdb holds only the in-frame ones, with some missing. The sample shows 95,000 to 150,000 clones, about nine tenths of them seen only once. This specimen was peripheral blood, taken from a patient treated with radiotherapy plus ipilimumab. These receptor sequences come from a human donor with non-small cell lung cancer that progressed on radiotherapy plus ipilimumab.

CDR3 region: CASSLGSGSSYEQYF. CDR3 DNA sequence: TGTGCCAGCAGCTTGGGGAGCGGGAGCTCCTACGAGCAGTACTTC. The chain couples TRBV5-4 to TRBJ2-7, with 8 nucleotides matching TRBD2. In germline, CDR1 is SGHNT, CDR2 YYREEE (reference sequence). The junction had 2 bases not matched to a gene; V was cut back by 0 bases and J by 0 bases. The CDR3 extends over 15 amino acids.

The V and J genes are TRBV10-3 and TRBJ2-7; TRBD1 matches 7 bases. The V gene's germline CDR1 is ENHRY and CDR2 SYGVKD. V lost 2 bases and J lost 1; bases outside the gene matches: 5. The CDR3 totals 15 residues. For the CDR3, the DNA is TGTGCCATCAGTGAGGGACAGGTTAGGTCCTACGAGCAGTACTTC. It translates to CAISEGQVRSYEQYF.

V and J are TRBV10-3 and TRBJ1-4, with D maybe TRBD1 (5 bases). V dropped 8 bases and J dropped 0 bases, with 13 bases sitting between them. CDR3 length equals 15 residues. The V gene's germline CDR1 is ENHRY and CDR2 SYGVKD. CDR3 in DNA: TGTGCCATCGGAGGGGCGATGTCAACTAATGAAAAACTGTTTTTT. It yields the protein CAIGGAMSTNEKLFF.

The chain couples TRBV9 to TRBJ2-2, with a possible D match to TRBD1 (6 bases). The ends were cut back, 3 bases at V and 6 bases at J, with 9 bases in the middle. CDR3 length: 13 residues. Germline CDR1 is SGDLS and CDR2 is YYNGEE. The CDR3 DNA reads as TGTGCCAGCAGCGAACAGGGCCCCGGGGAGCTGTTTTTT. Its protein is CASSEQGPGELFF.

In its sample, this clone was seen once. V gene TRBV20-1 combines with J gene TRBJ1-2; D possibly corresponds to TRBD1 (5 bases). CDR1 and CDR2 (germline): DFQATT, SNEGSKA (reference sequence). Trimming cost V 5 bases and J 4 bases, with 8 bases left between them. The CDR3 is made up of 11 amino acids. CDR3 in amino acids: CSAQGSYGYTF. The DNA of the CDR3 is TGCAGTGCTCAGGGAAGCTATGGCTACACCTTC.

A single count supports this clone. CDR3 protein: CASSPGGGWGSREQYF. CDR3 DNA: TGTGCCAGCAGCCCGGGAGGCGGGTGGGGATCTAGGGAGCAGTACTTC. The chain couples TRBV11-3 to TRBJ2-7; TRBD2 matches 7 bases. The CDR3 length is 16 residues. From germline, CDR1 is SGHNT and CDR2 YENEEA. Unmatched junction bases numbered 17, after V lost 5 bases and J lost 7 bases. Using reference TRBV11-3 and TRBJ2-7 for the parts outside the CDR3, the full variable domain is EAGVVQSPRYKIIEKKQPVAFWCNPISGHNTLYWYLQNLGQGPELLIRYENEEAVDDSQLPKDRFSAERLKGVDSTLKIQPAELGDSAVYLCASSPGGGWGSREQYFGPGTRLTVT.

This chain connects TRBV5-1 to TRBJ2-1, with D perhaps TRBD1 or TRBD2 (6 bases each). Trimming cost V 1 base and J 2 bases, with 10 bases left between them. The CDR3 is made up of 15 amino acids. Germline-derived CDR1 and CDR2 are SGHRS and YFSETQ. CDR3 in DNA: TGCGCCAGCAGCTTGTTAGGGGGGCCCTACAATGAGCAGTTCTTC. Translating gives CASSLLGGPYNEQFF.